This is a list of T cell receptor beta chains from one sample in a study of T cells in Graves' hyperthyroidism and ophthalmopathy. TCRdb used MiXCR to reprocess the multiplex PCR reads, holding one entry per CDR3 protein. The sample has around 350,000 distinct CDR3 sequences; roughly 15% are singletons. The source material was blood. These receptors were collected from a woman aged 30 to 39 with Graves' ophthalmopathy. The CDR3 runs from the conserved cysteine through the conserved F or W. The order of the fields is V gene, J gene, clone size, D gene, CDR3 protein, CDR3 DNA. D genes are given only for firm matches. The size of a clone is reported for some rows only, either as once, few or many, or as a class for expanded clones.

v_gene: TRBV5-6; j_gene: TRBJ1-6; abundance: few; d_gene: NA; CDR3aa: CASSWWAPSYNSPLHF; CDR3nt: TGTGCCAGCAGCTGGTGGGCACCGAGCTATAATTCACCCCTCCACTTT
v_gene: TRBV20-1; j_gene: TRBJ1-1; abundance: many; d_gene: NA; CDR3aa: CSAKKAGGEAFF; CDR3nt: TGCAGTGCTAAAAAGGCGGGCGGGGAAGCTTTCTTT
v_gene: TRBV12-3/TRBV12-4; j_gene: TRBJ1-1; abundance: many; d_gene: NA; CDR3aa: CASSGVGGGTEAFF; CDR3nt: TGTGCCAGCAGTGGGGTGGGAGGAGGAACTGAAGCTTTCTTT
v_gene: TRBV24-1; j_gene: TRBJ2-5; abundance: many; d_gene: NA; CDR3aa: CATSVPPGTGSSMETQYF; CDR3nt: TGTGCCACCAGTGTCCCTCCCGGGACGGGCAGTTCAATGGAGACCCAGTACTTC
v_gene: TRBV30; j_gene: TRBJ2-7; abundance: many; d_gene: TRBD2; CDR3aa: CAWSHGLAGPYEQYF; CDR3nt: TGTGCCTGGAGTCACGGACTAGCGGGGCCCTACGAGCAGTACTTC
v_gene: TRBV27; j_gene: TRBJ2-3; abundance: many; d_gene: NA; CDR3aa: CASSLRGARTDTQYF; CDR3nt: TGTGCCAGCAGCCTCAGGGGGGCTCGCACAGATACGCAGTATTTT
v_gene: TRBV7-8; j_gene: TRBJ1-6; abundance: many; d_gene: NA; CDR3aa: CASSSNQGSRENSPLHF; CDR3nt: TGTGCCAGCAGCTCCAACCAGGGATCAAGGGAGAATTCACCCCTCCACTTT
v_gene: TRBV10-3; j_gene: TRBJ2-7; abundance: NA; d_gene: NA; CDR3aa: CAISGTLYSYEQYF; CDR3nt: TGTGCCATCAGCGGGACACTTTACTCCTACGAGCAGTACTTC
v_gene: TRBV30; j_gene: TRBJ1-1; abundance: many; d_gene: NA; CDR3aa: CAWSRRQNTEAFF; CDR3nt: TGTGCCTGGAGTCGAAGACAGAACACTGAAGCTTTCTTT
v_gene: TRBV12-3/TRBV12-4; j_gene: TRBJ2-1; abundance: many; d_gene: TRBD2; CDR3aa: CASSLSSGGAKGFEQFF; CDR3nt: TGTGCCAGCAGTTTAAGTAGCGGGGGGGCCAAAGGATTTGAGCAGTTCTTC
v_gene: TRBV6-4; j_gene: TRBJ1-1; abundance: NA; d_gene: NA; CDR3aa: CASSGAGGGEWDTEAFF; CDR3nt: TGTGCCAGCAGTGGAGCGGGGGGGGGAGAGTGGGACACTGAAGCTTTCTTT
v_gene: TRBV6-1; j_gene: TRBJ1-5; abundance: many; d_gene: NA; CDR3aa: CATRESAYSNQPQHF; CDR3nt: TGTGCCACAAGGGAGTCAGCATATAGCAATCAGCCCCAGCATTTT
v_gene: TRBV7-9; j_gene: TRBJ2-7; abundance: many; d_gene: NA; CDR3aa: CASSHGVEQYEQYF; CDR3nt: TGTGCCAGCAGCCATGGGGTGGAGCAGTACGAGCAGTACTTC
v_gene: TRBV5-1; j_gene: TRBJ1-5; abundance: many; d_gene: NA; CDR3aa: CASSMDGGANQPQHF; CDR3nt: TGCGCCAGCAGCATGGACGGAGGGGCAAATCAGCCCCAGCATTTT
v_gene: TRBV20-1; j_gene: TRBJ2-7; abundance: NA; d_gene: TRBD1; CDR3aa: CSATGGQGYEQYF; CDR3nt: TGCAGTGCGACTGGGGGACAGGGTTACGAGCAGTACTTC
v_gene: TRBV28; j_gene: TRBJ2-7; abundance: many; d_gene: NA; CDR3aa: CASSYIYEQYF; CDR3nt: TGTGCCAGCAGTTATATTTACGAGCAGTACTTC
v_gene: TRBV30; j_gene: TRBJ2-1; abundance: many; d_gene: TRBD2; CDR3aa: CAWSVAAGGPNEQFF; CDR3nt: TGTGCCTGGAGTGTGGCAGCGGGGGGGCCGAATGAGCAGTTCTTC
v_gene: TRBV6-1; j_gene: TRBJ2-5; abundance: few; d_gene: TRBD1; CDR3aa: CASSNGQGETQYF; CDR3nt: TGTGCCAGCAGTAATGGACAGGGGGAGACCCAGTACTTC
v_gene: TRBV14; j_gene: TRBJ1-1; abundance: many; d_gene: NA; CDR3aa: CASSRGGGLRAFF; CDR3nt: TGTGCCAGCAGCCGAGGCGGAGGCCTTAGAGCTTTCTTT
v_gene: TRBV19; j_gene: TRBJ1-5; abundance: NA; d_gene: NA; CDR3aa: CASSSRRAYSNQPQHF; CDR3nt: TGTGCCAGTAGTAGCAGGAGGGCTTATAGCAATCAGCCCCAGCATTTT
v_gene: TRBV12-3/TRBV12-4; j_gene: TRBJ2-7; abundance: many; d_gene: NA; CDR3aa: CASSSAKWYHEQYF; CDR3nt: TGTGCCAGCAGTTCCGCCAAGTGGTACCACGAGCAGTACTTC
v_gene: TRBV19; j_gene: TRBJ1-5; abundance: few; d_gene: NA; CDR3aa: CASSLRDNRNQPQHF; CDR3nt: TGTGCCAGTAGTTTGAGGGACAACAGGAATCAGCCCCAGCATTTT
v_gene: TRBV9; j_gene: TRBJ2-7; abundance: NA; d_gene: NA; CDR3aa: CASSAGDSSREQYF; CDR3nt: TGTGCCAGCAGCGCGGGGGACAGTTCTCGCGAGCAGTACTTC
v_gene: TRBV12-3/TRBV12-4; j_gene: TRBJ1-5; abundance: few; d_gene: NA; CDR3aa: CASSPARRNQPQHF; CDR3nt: TGTGCCAGCAGTCCCGCCCGGCGGAATCAGCCCCAGCATTTT
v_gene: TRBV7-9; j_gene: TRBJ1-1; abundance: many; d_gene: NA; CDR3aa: CASSLGGKAFF; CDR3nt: TGTGCCAGCAGCTTGGGAGGGAAAGCTTTCTTT
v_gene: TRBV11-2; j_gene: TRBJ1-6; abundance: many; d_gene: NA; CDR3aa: CASSLPEENNSPLHF; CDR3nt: TGTGCCAGCAGCCTACCGGAGGAAAATAATTCACCCCTCCACTTT
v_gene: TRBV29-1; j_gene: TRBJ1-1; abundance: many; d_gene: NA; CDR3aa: CSGGAGSEAFF; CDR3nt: TGCAGCGGGGGAGCCGGGTCCGAAGCTTTCTTT
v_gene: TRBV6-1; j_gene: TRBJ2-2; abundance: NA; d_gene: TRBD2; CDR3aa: CASSTRTSGANTGELFF; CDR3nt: TGTGCCAGCAGTACCCGGACTAGCGGGGCAAACACCGGGGAGCTGTTTTTT
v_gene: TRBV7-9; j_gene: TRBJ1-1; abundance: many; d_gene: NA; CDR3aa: CASGQSSWKTNTEAFF; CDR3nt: TGTGCCAGCGGGCAATCTTCCTGGAAAACGAACACTGAAGCTTTCTTT